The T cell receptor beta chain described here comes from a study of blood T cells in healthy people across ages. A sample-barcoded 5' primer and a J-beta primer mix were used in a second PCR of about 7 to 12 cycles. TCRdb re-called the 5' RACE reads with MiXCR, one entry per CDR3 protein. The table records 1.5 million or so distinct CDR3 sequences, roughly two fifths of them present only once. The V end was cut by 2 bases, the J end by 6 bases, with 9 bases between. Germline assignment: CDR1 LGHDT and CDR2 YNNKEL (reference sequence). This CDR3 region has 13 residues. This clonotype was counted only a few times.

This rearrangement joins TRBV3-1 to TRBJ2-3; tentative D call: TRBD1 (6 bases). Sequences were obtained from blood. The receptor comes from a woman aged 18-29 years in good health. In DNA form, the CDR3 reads TGTGCCAGCAGCCAAAGGACAGCGGATACGCAGTATTTT. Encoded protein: CASSQRTADTQYF.